These 26 T cell receptor beta chains were all obtained from the same sample, sequenced in a study of CD8+CD57+ T cells in acquired aplastic anemia. Profiles of TCR beta VDJ and CDR3 were generated from a genomic DNA template. TCRdb re-called the reads with MiXCR, one entry per CDR3 protein. The sample lists roughly 290,000 distinct CDR3 sequences; under 65% were seen once. The authors sequenced patients whose flow cytometry had shown CD8+CD57+ cell expansion. The sequencing sample was made of sorted CD4+, CD8+, or CD8+CD57+ T cells (not recorded which) from PBMCs. The source of these receptors is a human donor with aplastic anemia.

This sequence joins TRBV24-1 and TRBJ2-1, with D perhaps assigned TRBD1 or TRBD2 (6 bases each). Germline V gene lookup returns CDR1 KGHDR and CDR2 SFDVKD. The CDR3 spans 16 residues. Trimming cost V 5 bases and J 9 bases, with 22 bases left between them. The CDR3 DNA sequence: TGTGCCACCAGTGTAGGTGGGGCAGGGGAGGTGGTTGAGCAGTTCTTC. It translates to CATSVGGAGEVVEQFF.

The DNA of the CDR3 is TGTGCCAGCAGCGTAGGAGCGGGAGGGCCGGAGCAGTTCTTC. Encoded protein: CASSVGAGGPEQFF. This chain links TRBV9 with TRBJ2-1; 10 positions match TRBD2. Germline CDR1 is SGDLS and CDR2 is YYNGEE. CDR3 size: 14 residues. With V trimmed by 0 bases and J by 10 bases, 4 bases remained unmatched.

On this clonotype itself: The germline gene is not matched at one end of the junction; a read error may be the cause. The rearrangement joins TRBV5-1 to TRBJ2-7, with TRBD1 matching 10 bases. The germline V gene encodes CDR1 SGHRS and CDR2 YFSETQ. This CDR3 has 15 residues. CDR3 sequence reads: CTSSLGQGEGYEQYF. The DNA for the CDR3 is TGCACCAGCAGCCTAGGACAGGGGGAGGGTTACGAGCAGTACTTC.

The chain combines TRBV7-2 with TRBJ2-5, with D hard to call. Germline CDR1 reads SGHTA; CDR2 reads FQGNSA. The V and J ends lost 5 bases and 4 bases respectively, with 8 bases between them. The CDR3 contains 12 residues. CDR3 sequence reads: CTSSLYRETQYF. The CDR3 region has the DNA TGTACCAGCAGCCTCTACCGAGAGACCCAGTACTTC.

As regards this clonotype: One junction end disagrees with the germline gene, perhaps due to a read error. The chain has TRBV9 and TRBJ2-5; no definite D call. Matching the DNA end better, TRBJ2-7 makes the J call doubtful. Germline CDR1 SGDLS, CDR2 YYNGEE. This CDR3 is 13 amino acids long. The CDR3 DNA reads as TGCGCCAGCAGCCAAGACTGGCTCTACGAGCAGTACTTC. It specifies CASSQDWLYEQYF.

This clonotype has only a few counts. CDR3 sequence (DNA): TGTGCCACCAGTGATTTCCCTTCAGAGACCCAGTACTTC. Amino acid sequence: CATSDFPSETQYF. The rearrangement joins TRBV24-1 to TRBJ2-5; no reliable D call. V was clipped by 1 base and J by 4 bases, with 6 bases between them. The CDR3 is 13 amino acids. Per germline, CDR1 KGHDR and CDR2 SFDVKD.

This clonotype was counted at least ten times. The rearrangement joins TRBV4-1 to TRBJ2-7; D is perhaps TRBD1 or TRBD2 (6 bases each). This CDR3 comprises 16 residues. Germline-derived CDR1 and CDR2 are MGHRA and YSYEKL. V was pared by 1 base and J by 4 bases, with 17 bases between. The CDR3 is CASSQVVGGRIYEQYF. The DNA for the CDR3 is TGCGCCAGCAGCCAAGTGGTAGGGGGGAGAATTTACGAGCAGTACTTC.

The chain joins TRBV24-1 to TRBJ2-1, with 9 nucleotides matching TRBD2. Germline CDR1 reads KGHDR; CDR2 reads SFDVKD. The junction had 3 bases not matched to a gene; V was cut back by 0 bases and J by 10 bases. The CDR3 sequence is 14 residues long. CDR3: CATSDLGLAGEQFF. In nucleotides, the CDR3 is TGTGCCACCAGTGATTTGGGGCTAGCGGGGGAGCAGTTCTTC.

This rearrangement joins TRBV7-2 to TRBJ1-2, with 8 bases matching TRBD1. Germline values: CDR1 SGHTA, CDR2 FQGNSA. The CDR3 length is 15 residues. Losses at the gene ends were 5 bases for V and 3 bases for J; bases not matched to a gene: 8. CDR3 region: CASSELTGVDYGYTF. The CDR3 DNA reads TGTGCCAGCAGCGAGCTGACAGGGGTGGACTATGGCTACACCTTC.

The gene calls are TRBV10-3 and TRBJ1-6; D not resolved. The V and J ends lost 10 bases and 3 bases respectively, with 13 bases between them. The CDR3 covers 14 residues. CDR1 ENHRY and CDR2 SYGVKD come from the germline V gene. For the CDR3, the DNA is TGTGCCAGCAGAAGGACGGTCTATAATTCACCCCTCCACTTT. Residues: CASRRTVYNSPLHF.

The table lists this clonotype with many counts. The chain has TRBV15 and TRBJ1-4; weak D call: TRBD1 (5 bases). V dropped 0 bases and J dropped 8 bases, with 7 bases sitting between them. The CDR3 is 13 residues long. The germline gives CDR1 LNHNV, CDR2 YYDKDF (reference sequence). The CDR3 coding sequence is TGTGCCACCAGCAGAGATCGGGGGGAAAAACTGTTTTTT. It yields the protein CATSRDRGEKLFF.

The rearrangement uses TRBV15 and TRBJ2-5, with D perhaps matching TRBD1 (6 bases). Trimming cost V 0 bases and J 8 bases, with 19 bases left between them. CDR1 and CDR2 from the germline V gene are LNHNV and YYDKDF (reference sequence). This CDR3 has 16 residues. In DNA, the CDR3 is TGTGCCACCAGCAGAGATTTGGACAGCTTAATGGAAACCCAGTACTTC. It yields the protein CATSRDLDSLMETQYF.

The rearrangement links TRBV7-9 to TRBJ1-2; D is uncertain. The CDR3 spans 13 residues. Trimming took 1 base from V and 8 from J, leaving 11 bases between them. The germline V gene has CDR1 SEHNR and CDR2 FQNEAQ (reference sequence). This CDR3 is CASSLDGSGGYTF. In nucleotides, the CDR3 is TGTGCCAGCAGCTTAGACGGGTCTGGGGGCTACACCTTC. Looking up the rest from reference TRBV7-9 and TRBJ1-2 gives the full variable domain: DTGVSQNPRHKITKRGQNVTFRCDPISEHNRLYWYRQTLGQGPEFLTYFQNEAQLEKSRLLSDRFSAERPKGSFSTLEIQRTEQGDSAMYLCASSLDGSGGYTFGSGTRLTVV.

The table lists this clonotype with a few counts. V usage is TRBV7-3 and J usage is TRBJ2-1; D is uncertain. This CDR3 region has 13 residues. The germline gives CDR1 SGHTA, CDR2 FQGTGA. V was clipped by 1 base and J by 7 bases, with 8 bases between them. The CDR3 DNA is TGTGCCAGCAGCTTAAGTCCCGGTAATGAGCAGTTCTTC. Its translation is CASSLSPGNEQFF.

The rearrangement joins TRBV12-3 or TRBV12-4 to TRBJ1-1, with 12 bases lining up with TRBD1. The CDR3 runs to 17 residues. Trimming cost V 6 bases and J 3 bases; bases outside gene matches: 11. The CDR3 loop reads CASSYPPGQGAYTEAFF. The CDR3 DNA follows: TGTGCCAGCAGCTATCCTCCGGGACAGGGGGCATACACTGAAGCTTTCTTT.

The V call is TRBV3-1, the J call TRBJ1-4; 7 nucleotides align to TRBD1. CDR1 is LGHDT and CDR2 is YNNKEL in the germline V gene (reference sequence). Unmatched junction bases numbered 0, after V lost 1 base and J lost 10 bases. The CDR3 extends over 12 amino acids. CDR3 nucleotides: TGTGCCAGCAGCCAAGGGGACAGAAAACTGTTTTTT. Encoded protein: CASSQGDRKLFF.

This clonotype occurred a few times. Being one base from a much bigger clone, this may be a read error. The chain has TRBV6-4 and TRBJ1-2, with 9 bases identical to TRBD1. This CDR3 region has 14 residues. Germline CDR1 reads MRHNA; CDR2 reads SNTAGT. The DNA for the CDR3 is TGTGCCAGCAGCCCGGGACAGGGTCACTATGGCTACATCTTC. This translates into CASSPGQGHYGYIF.

This clonotype was counted ten times or more. The V and J genes are TRBV7-3 and TRBJ2-1; D might be TRBD2 (6 bases). The CDR3 totals 15 residues. Per germline, CDR1 SGHTA and CDR2 FQGTGA. V dropped 5 bases and J dropped 2 bases, with 13 bases sitting between them. As DNA, the CDR3 is TGTGCCAGCAGCCAGGGAGCGGGCCCCTACAATGAGCAGTTCTTC. This encodes CASSQGAGPYNEQFF.

This clonotype has only a few counts. The J gene is TRBJ1-6, the V gene TRBV19; possible D gene TRBD1, 5 bases. With 5 bases removed from V and 8 bases from J, the gap between germline ends came to 16 bases. Germline lookup yields CDR1 LNHDA and CDR2 SQIVND (reference sequence). The CDR3 is made up of 15 amino acids. CDR3 amino acids: CASSLRDGLYSPLHF. The CDR3 nucleotides read TGTGCCAGTAGTCTCCGGGACGGACTATATTCACCCCTCCACTTT.

The chain is built from TRBV7-7 and TRBJ2-5, with TRBD2 matching 10 bases. This CDR3 region has 17 residues. Germline V CDR1 and CDR2: SSHAT, FNYEAQ (reference sequence). V trimming: 5 bases; J trimming: 7 bases; junction bases outside the gene matches: 16. The CDR3 here is CASSEGLAGGGGGTQYF. CDR3 DNA: TGTGCCAGCAGCGAGGGATTAGCGGGAGGAGGCGGGGGGACCCAGTACTTC.

The V and J genes are TRBV10-2 and TRBJ2-5; 9 bases match TRBD2. The V segment lost 6 bases and the J segment 3 bases; nucleotides outside the gene matches: 11. The germline gives CDR1 WSHSY, CDR2 SAAADI. The CDR3 is 16 residues long. The CDR3 DNA sequence: TGCGCCAGCAGACTAACACCGGGACTAGCTAAAGAGACCCAGTACTTC. Translation gives CASRLTPGLAKETQYF.

The V gene is TRBV7-3, the J gene TRBJ2-1; D is ambiguous. Trimming took off 1 base at V and 8 bases at J, with 15 bases between the two ends. The CDR3 extends over 15 amino acids. Per germline, CDR1 SGHTA and CDR2 FQGTGA. The CDR3 DNA reads TGTGCCAGCAGCTTAAGTCCCCACGGGCTCGATGAGCAGTTCTTC. Amino acid sequence: CASSLSPHGLDEQFF.

Note on this clonotype: This sequence may be a read error, since a much larger clone differs from it by one base. The rearrangement uses TRBV3-1 and TRBJ2-3; 11 bases agree with TRBD2. Germline V CDR1 and CDR2: LGHDT, YNNKEL (reference sequence). The ends lost 3 bases at V and 8 bases at J; junction bases unmatched: 7. The CDR3 loop spans 15 amino acids. CDR3 region: CASSQPGLAEGTQYF. CDR3 DNA sequence: TGTGCCAGCAGCCAGCCGGGACTAGCGGAGGGTACGCAGTATTTT.

This clonotype was seen ten or more times. V gene TRBV5-1 combines with J gene TRBJ1-3; no clear D gene. CDR1 and CDR2 (germline): SGHRS, YFSETQ. V was pared by 2 bases and J by 0 bases, with 9 bases between. The CDR3 loop spans 15 amino acids. CDR3 sequence (DNA): TGCGCCAGCAGCTTCGGGTCTAGCTCTGGAAACACCATATATTTT. Translation: CASSFGSSSGNTIYF.

The genes are TRBV12-3 or TRBV12-4 and TRBJ1-2; 10 positions match TRBD1. After removal of 6 bases from V and 6 bases from J, the junction contained 10 bases not matched to a gene. This CDR3 has 15 amino acids. The DNA of the CDR3 is TGTGCCAGCAGCCTCCGACAGGGGGCGAAAAATGGCTACACCTTC. This codes for CASSLRQGAKNGYTF.

The rearrangement joins TRBV2 to TRBJ2-3; D perhaps matches TRBD2 (7 bases). V dropped 7 bases and J dropped 5 bases, with 19 bases sitting between them. Germline values: CDR1 SNHLY, CDR2 FYNNEI. The CDR3 spans 15 residues. This CDR3 reads CASNRGGPTVDTQYF. CDR3 coding DNA: TGTGCCAGCAATAGGGGGGGGCCGACTGTAGATACGCAGTATTTT. Filled out from reference TRBV2 and TRBJ2-3, the complete variable domain reads EPEVTQTPSHQVTQMGQEVILRCVPISNHLYFYWYRQILGQKVEFLVSFYNNEISEKSEIFDDQFSVERPDGSNFTLKIRSTKLEDSAMYFCASNRGGPTVDTQYFGPGTRLTVL.